This T cell receptor (beta chain) was obtained from a study of cytomegalovirus exposure and HLA in healthy donors. For the study at large: Of all 400 or so donors who were genotyped, 70% to 85% belonged to the Caucasian-associated ancestry cluster.

The CDR3 has 13 residues. Deletions cut 5 bases from V and 0 bases from J, with 7 bases between. Germline CDR1 SEHNR, CDR2 FQNEAQ (reference sequence). Details on this clone: Its antigen is not identified.

With 60 Vbeta and 13 Jbeta primers, the PCR was carried out. Here immunoSEQ multiplex PCR was the method, and the copy in TCRdb shows in-frame clones only, minus some. This sample's table reports 140,000 to 150,000 clones. Broader study findings: Researchers left out some V segments, among them TRBV6-2 and TRBV6-3, as indistinguishable. The availability of immune exposure information extended only to CMV serostatus.

Source material: PBMCs. The origin of this receptor is a male donor in good health and CMV-seronegative. The chain joins TRBV7-9 to TRBJ1-2; no firm D call. CDR3 sequence: CASSTQANYGYTF. The CDR3 DNA reads TGTGCCAGCAGCACACAAGCTAACTATGGCTACACCTTC.